Below, 7 T cell receptor beta chains from the same sample are listed, as sequenced in a study of Ad26.COV2.S vaccination and SARS-CoV-2 variants. The data were produced by immunoSEQ multiplex PCR, yet TCRdb's version contains in-frame clones alone and is incomplete. The sample records about 98,000 clones, over 60% being singletons. Sequenced material: peripheral blood, taken after recovery from COVID-19. The receptors originated from a human donor who had recovered from COVID-19.

This sequence joins TRBV11-2 and TRBJ1-1; no clear D. Between the trimmed V and J ends, which lost 2 bases and 4 bases, there was a span of 8 bases. The germline gives CDR1 SGHAT, CDR2 FQNNGV. The CDR3 covers 13 residues. CDR3 coding DNA: TGTGCCAGCAGCTTAACAAAGCCCACTGAAGCTTTCTTT. Its protein product is CASSLTKPTEAFF.

This chain uses TRBV3-1 (or the pseudogene TRBV3-2) with TRBJ1-3; TRBD1 might be the D (5 bases). Germline V gene data show CDR1 as LGHDT and CDR2 as YNNKEL (reference sequence). V shed 0 bases and J shed 4 bases, with 13 bases lying between them. The CDR3 consists of 16 residues. The CDR3 protein is CASSQDWSGGGNTIYF. In nucleotides, the CDR3 is TGTGCCAGCAGCCAAGACTGGTCTGGGGGAGGAAACACCATATATTTT.

The chain links TRBV4-3 to TRBJ1-3; maybe TRBD1 (5 bases). The CDR3 is made up of 17 amino acids. Deletions cut 5 bases from V and 0 bases from J, with 17 bases between. CDR1 and CDR2 (germline): LGHNA, YSLEER. This CDR3 reads CASSFDRTMSSGNTIYF. Here the CDR3 DNA reads TGCGCCAGCAGCTTCGACAGAACTATGAGCTCTGGAAACACCATATATTTT.

The rearrangement links TRBV6-5 to TRBJ2-5, with D possibly TRBD2 on 6 matching bases. The V gene's germline CDR1 is MNHEY and CDR2 SVGAGI. V was pared by 6 bases and J by 4 bases, with 12 bases between. The CDR3 is made up of 13 amino acids. The CDR3 nucleotides are TGTGCCAGCAGGCGGGACTGGCGAGAGACCCAGTACTTC. It codes for CASRRDWRETQYF.

The chain links TRBV19 to TRBJ1-5; 9 bases line up with TRBD1. V gave up 3 bases and J gave up 6 bases; unmatched junction bases: 6. The CDR3 loop spans 15 amino acids. CDR1 is LNHDA and CDR2 is SQIVND in the germline V gene (reference sequence). Here the CDR3 DNA reads TGTGCCAGTAGTATGGGGACAGGGAAGGGTCAGCCCCAGCATTTT. Its translation is CASSMGTGKGQPQHF.

The chain links TRBV11-2 to TRBJ2-7, with D unresolved. Deletions cut 4 bases from V and 5 bases from J, with 6 bases between. CDR1 and CDR2 (germline): SGHAT, FQNNGV. The CDR3 is made up of 11 amino acids. CDR3 sequence: CASSYNHEQYF. CDR3 in DNA: TGTGCCAGCAGCTATAACCACGAGCAGTACTTC.

This sequence joins TRBV5-1 and TRBJ1-1; D may be TRBD1 (6 bases). The CDR3 runs to 13 residues. The germline gives CDR1 SGHRS, CDR2 YFSETQ. The V and J ends lost 3 bases and 6 bases respectively, with 12 bases between them. The CDR3 here is CASSYREGAEAFF. Here the CDR3 DNA reads TGCGCCAGCAGCTACAGGGAAGGGGCTGAAGCTTTCTTT.